Described below is a single T cell receptor beta chain sequence and its context. This entry comes from a study of blood T cells in healthy people across ages. The CDR3 totals 14 residues. The V end was cut by 5 bases, the J end by 4 bases, with 15 bases between. Using a J-beta primer mix together with a sample-barcoded 5' primer, a second PCR was run for roughly 6 to 12 cycles. TCRdb itself ran the 5' RACE reads through MiXCR, one entry per CDR3 protein. The table shows approximately 790,000 distinct CDR3 sequences, with 60% to 80% occurring only once. The rearrangement links TRBV12-3 or TRBV12-4 to TRBJ2-7, with D unclear. The sequencing input was blood. The receptor was derived from a man under 40 in good health. In nucleotides, the CDR3 is TGTGCCAGCAGTCTAAGCCCTGGGTTTTACGAGCAGTACTTC. Translation gives CASSLSPGFYEQYF.